The 15 T cell receptor beta chains listed next were all sequenced from one sample in a study of Ad26.COV2.S vaccination and SARS-CoV-2 variants (dated by TCRdb to about 2021). The treatment or condition label, read with the paper, signifies: 19 received Ad26.COV2.S at low or high dose, single or two shots; about five received placebo; per-sample allocation not given. Repertoires of vaccine and placebo recipients were sequenced from samples collected on day 63 after the first injection. Libraries came from the immunoSEQ multiplex PCR assay. The source is immuneACCESS, and TCRdb retained only in-frame sequences with V and J called. Part of the clones is not carried over; for the studies checked, unresolved V genes explain less than half of this, and the remainder is unexplained. Here the sample has about 440,000 clones; 90% occur a single time. The ten most abundant clones make up approximately 4.3% of the sample.

Source: peripheral blood, taken in a trial of Ad26.COV2.S vaccine versus placebo. These TCRs come from a person between 18 and 59 years old who received the Ad26.COV2.S COVID-19 vaccine or a placebo.

This clone was counted a single time. The V and J genes are TRBV7-3 and TRBJ2-2; D is ambiguous. CDR3 length: 13 residues. Looked up from germline, CDR1 is SGHTA and CDR2 is FQGTGA. V lost 5 bases to trimming and J lost 5 bases, with 9 bases between them. CDR3 region: CASSVEITGELFF. As DNA, the CDR3 is TGTGCCAGCAGCGTTGAAATAACCGGGGAGCTGTTTTTT.

This chain connects TRBV24-1 to TRBJ1-5; 7 nucleotides line up with TRBD1. The CDR3 consists of 14 residues. Germline CDR1 is KGHDR and CDR2 is SFDVKD. V dropped 7 bases and J dropped 0; count of bases not matched to a gene: 2. The CDR3 coding sequence is TGTGCCACCAGGGACAGGATTAGCAATCAGCCCCAGCATTTT. Translated: CATRDRISNQPQHF.

Note on this clone: The same CDR3 is also encoded by other DNA sequences in this sample. The chain links TRBV2 to TRBJ2-3, with D perhaps matching TRBD1 (5 bases). Trimming removed 4 bases from V and 0 bases from J, with 5 bases in between. This CDR3 has 13 residues. Germline CDR1 SNHLY, CDR2 FYNNEI. This CDR3 is CASSGGSTDTQYF. The CDR3 DNA follows: TGTGCCAGCAGTGGGGGCAGCACAGATACGCAGTATTTT.

The gene calls are TRBV5-6 and TRBJ2-3; no clear D gene. V gave up 1 base and J gave up 2 bases, with 11 bases separating them. This CDR3 comprises 15 residues. The V gene's germline CDR1 is SGHDT and CDR2 YYEEEE. The CDR3 DNA sequence: TGTGCCAGCAGCTTGACGTTGGCCATCACAGATACGCAGTATTTT. This encodes CASSLTLAITDTQYF.

This chain links TRBV7-2 with TRBJ2-1, with D possibly matching TRBD2 (5 bases). The CDR3 length is 15 residues. V was shortened by 6 bases and J by 0 bases, with 12 bases between the two germline ends. Per germline, CDR1 SGHTA and CDR2 FQGNSA. CDR3 in amino acids: CASRLDFNSYNEQFF. In DNA form, the CDR3 reads TGTGCCAGCAGACTGGACTTTAACTCCTACAATGAGCAGTTCTTC.

The chain carries TRBV27 and TRBJ2-1, with 10 bases aligning to TRBD2. The junction had 4 bases not matched to a gene; V was cut back by 5 bases and J by 3 bases. This CDR3 is 15 amino acids long. CDR1 and CDR2 from the germline V gene are MNHEY and SMNVEV (reference sequence). CDR3 residues: CASSLSGRVYNEQFF. CDR3 in DNA: TGTGCCAGCAGTCTGAGCGGGAGGGTCTACAATGAGCAGTTCTTC.

The chain links TRBV10-3 to TRBJ2-7; 13 bases fit TRBD2. The CDR3 length is 16 residues. The trim removed 9 bases at V and 2 bases at J, leaving 10 bases unmatched. Per the germline V gene, CDR1 is ENHRY and CDR2 is SYGVKD. CDR3 bases: TGTGCCATGTTAACCGGGACTAGCGGGATCACCTACGAGCAGTACTTC. Its translation is CAMLTGTSGITYEQYF.

The V gene is TRBV9, the J gene TRBJ2-7, with D maybe TRBD2 (5 bases). Germline CDR1 SGDLS, CDR2 YYNGEE. V was shortened by 0 bases and J by 5 bases, with 18 bases between the two germline ends. This CDR3 contains 16 residues. The CDR3 is CASSVGFEGVRDEQYF. The DNA for the CDR3 is TGTGCCAGCAGCGTAGGGTTCGAGGGCGTTCGGGACGAGCAGTACTTC.

This chain links TRBV19 with TRBJ1-1; 8 positions agree with TRBD1. Germline CDR1 reads LNHDA; CDR2 reads SQIVND (reference sequence). The CDR3 consists of 13 residues. J lost 5 bases, V lost 5 bases, and 4 bases had no gene match. DNA for the CDR3: TGTGCCAGTAGTCTGGACAGGGTGACTGAAGCTTTCTTT. This encodes CASSLDRVTEAFF.

This clone was picked up one time. The chain combines TRBV6-5 with TRBJ2-1, with 14 bases lining up with TRBD2. Germline values: CDR1 MNHEY, CDR2 SVGAGI. The CDR3 loop spans 14 amino acids. The V and J ends lost 8 bases and 9 bases, in that order; junction bases with no gene match: 6. CDR3 loop: CASAGLAGGSEQFF. The CDR3 coding sequence is TGTGCCAGCGCTGGACTAGCGGGAGGTAGTGAGCAGTTCTTC.

The rearrangement joins TRBV27 to TRBJ2-7, with TRBD2 identical over 8 bases. This CDR3 has 15 residues. Unmatched junction bases numbered 4, after V lost 1 base and J lost 2 bases. Germline loops: CDR1 MNHEY, CDR2 SMNVEV (reference sequence). The CDR3 DNA sequence: TGTGCCAGCAGTTTATGGCGCGGGAGGACCTACGAGCAGTACTTC. Protein: CASSLWRGRTYEQYF.

This clone was seen a single time. DNA for the CDR3: TGTGCCAGCAGCGGACAGGGCAATTTCTATGGCTACACCTTC. This gives the protein CASSGQGNFYGYTF. The chain employs TRBV6-5 and TRBJ1-2, with 8 bases that match TRBD1. The V gene end was trimmed by 6 bases and the J gene end by 4 bases; junction bases not matched to a gene: 7. CDR1 and CDR2 (germline): MNHEY, SVGAGI. The CDR3 has 14 residues.

Here the CDR3 DNA reads TGCAGCGGCCTTTTCGATACGCAGTATTTT. Protein: CSGLFDTQYF. The J gene is TRBJ2-3, the V gene TRBV29-1; no firm D call. This CDR3 spans 10 amino acids. Germline V CDR1 and CDR2: SQVTM, ANQGSEA. V gave up 7 bases and J gave up 6 bases, with 8 bases separating them.

The gene calls are TRBV6-5 and TRBJ1-2, with TRBD1 matching 7 bases. Per germline, CDR1 MNHEY and CDR2 SVGAGI. V dropped 7 bases and J dropped 5; count of bases not matched to a gene: 7. The CDR3 loop spans 13 amino acids. DNA of the CDR3: TGTGCCAGCATGAAGACAGGGCCTTATGGCTACACCTTC. As protein: CASMKTGPYGYTF.

J is TRBJ1-1 and V is TRBV29-1; TRBD1 matches 7 bases. The CDR3 is 13 amino acids. From germline, CDR1 is SQVTM and CDR2 ANQGSEA. The ends lost 7 bases at V and 2 bases at J; junction bases unmatched: 7. The CDR3: CSAGQVLNTEAFF. The CDR3 bases are TGCAGCGCCGGACAGGTTCTCAACACTGAAGCTTTCTTT.